This TCR beta chain was recovered during a study of blood T cell repertoires in COVID-19. Adults between about 18 and 95 years of age took part from some 25 US areas. Germline V lookup: CDR1 SGDLS, CDR2 YYNGEE. V was pared by 4 bases and J by 1 base, with 9 bases between. The CDR3 sequence is 14 residues long. In the source study's methods: By means of reference gene primer amplification, nucleated cell counts were estimated. Produced via immunoSEQ multiplex PCR; TCRdb's table is partial and in-frame only. That table is the source of V, J and clone size, and D and trimming were worked out from the DNA. The repertoire has 350,000 to 450,000 clones, roughly nine tenths of them found once; the top ten carry more than 0.95%.

Material for sequencing was PBMCs or T cells enriched from blood (not recorded which). The J gene is TRBJ1-5, the V gene TRBV9; a possible D gene is TRBD1 (6 bases). The clonotype originates from a man aged 25 to 40 who had recovered from COVID-19. The CDR3 here is CASSRDTSNQPQHF. Here the CDR3 DNA reads TGTGCCAGCAGCCGGGACACCAGCAATCAGCCCCAGCATTTT.